The 17 T cell receptor beta chains reported below all come from one sample, sequenced in a study of blood T cell repertoires in COVID-19. Sequenced by immunoSEQ multiplex PCR; TCRdb stores in-frame clones only, minus some. The data show roughly 130,000 clones, about four fifths seen once. Sequenced: peripheral blood. The receptors here all came from a woman aged 55-75 years with acute or convalescent COVID-19.

This chain uses TRBV3-1 (or the pseudogene TRBV3-2) with TRBJ2-5; 7 bases map to TRBD2. Trimming at V came to 4 bases and at J to 5 bases, leaving 7 bases not matched to a gene. Germline V lookup: CDR1 LGHDT, CDR2 YNNKEL (reference sequence). The CDR3 consists of 14 residues. The CDR3 nucleotides read TGTGCCAGCAGCCCACCGGGACTACCGGAGACCCAGTACTTC. This encodes CASSPPGLPETQYF.

This chain links TRBV19 with TRBJ1-6; perhaps TRBD1 as D (6 bases). The CDR3 contains 15 residues. Trimming left V 4 bases short and J 2 bases short, with 9 bases between. Germline CDR1 is LNHDA and CDR2 is SQIVND (reference sequence). CDR3: CASSTTGAYNSPLHF. Written as DNA, the CDR3 is TGTGCCAGTAGTACGACAGGAGCCTATAATTCACCCCTCCACTTT.

V is TRBV12-2 and J is TRBJ1-1. TRBV12-2 is a known pseudogene. This CDR3 has 16 amino acids. In nucleotides, the CDR3 is TGTGCAAGTCGCTTACTTTTGGAGGCCGGGGACACTGAAGCTTTCTTT. As protein: CASRLLLEAGDTEAFF.

This clone appeared a few times. V is TRBV28 and J is TRBJ1-2; 8 bases match TRBD1. CDR1 and CDR2 (germline): MDHEN, SYDVKM. The V and J ends lost 4 bases and 2 bases, in that order; junction bases with no gene match: 3. CDR3 length: 14 amino acids. The CDR3 DNA is TGTGCCAGCAGTTCCCGGACAGGGAACTATGGCTACACCTTC. Translated: CASSSRTGNYGYTF.

The rearrangement uses TRBV2 and TRBJ1-3, with D possibly TRBD1 on 5 matching bases. Looked up from germline, CDR1 is SNHLY and CDR2 is FYNNEI. The V and J ends lost 6 bases and 0 bases respectively, with 12 bases between them. The CDR3 is 15 residues long. CDR3 DNA: TGTGCCAGCAGCGGGGGTTCGTCCTCTGGAAACACCATATATTTT. Translation: CASSGGSSSGNTIYF.

The chain recombines TRBV27 with TRBJ1-6; 7 bases are a match to TRBD1. Per germline, CDR1 MNHEY and CDR2 SMNVEV (reference sequence). With V trimmed by 6 bases and J by 3 bases, 5 bases remained unmatched. The CDR3 runs 15 residues. The CDR3 region is CASRLRQGYNSPLHF. CDR3 coding DNA: TGTGCCAGCAGACTTCGACAGGGCTATAATTCACCCCTCCACTTT.

V and J are TRBV2 and TRBJ1-1; 7 bases fit TRBD1. From germline, CDR1 is SNHLY and CDR2 FYNNEI. V dropped 6 bases and J dropped 0; count of bases not matched to a gene: 4. This CDR3 is 14 amino acids long. The CDR3 DNA sequence: TGTGCCAGCAGGGCGGGACAGATGAACACTGAAGCTTTCTTT. Its translation: CASRAGQMNTEAFF.

The V call is TRBV4-1, the J call TRBJ1-1; 9 bases are a match to TRBD1. The CDR3 totals 16 residues. CDR1 and CDR2 (germline): MGHRA, YSYEKL. V was pared by 5 bases and J by 0 bases, with 7 bases of the junction left unmatched. CDR3 region: CASSFRTGDMNTEAFF. The CDR3 bases are TGCGCCAGCAGCTTCCGGACAGGGGACATGAACACTGAAGCTTTCTTT.

The chain has TRBV14 and TRBJ2-7; 9 nucleotides match TRBD1. V gave up 6 bases and J gave up 5 bases; unmatched junction bases: 8. The CDR3 has 14 residues. Per germline, CDR1 SGHDN and CDR2 FVKESK. The CDR3 DNA reads as TGTGCCAGCAGTTCACAGGGGGCGATGAACGAGCAGTACGTC. Residues: CASSSQGAMNEQYV.

The chain carries TRBV9 and TRBJ2-2, with D unclear. Germline loops: CDR1 SGDLS, CDR2 YYNGEE. V gave up 3 bases and J gave up 0 bases, with 6 bases separating them. The CDR3 length is 14 residues. This CDR3 reads CASSGAPNTGELFF. CDR3 DNA: TGTGCCAGCAGCGGAGCACCGAACACCGGGGAGCTGTTTTTT.

The rearrangement joins TRBV10-3 to TRBJ2-2; D remains ambiguous. V lost 10 bases and J lost 1, with 10 bases in between. CDR1 ENHRY and CDR2 SYGVKD come from the germline V gene. This CDR3 region has 13 residues. The CDR3 coding sequence is TGTGCCACAATCGGTCAGAACACCGGGGAGCTGTTTTTT. Translation: CATIGQNTGELFF.

The CDR3 DNA follows: TGTGCCAGCAGTTTCACCGGGACTGCGCTTAATGAAAAACTGTTTTTT. It is translated as CASSFTGTALNEKLFF. This chain uses TRBV6-6 with TRBJ1-4, with D maybe TRBD1 (5 bases). The germline V gene has CDR1 MNHNY and CDR2 SVGAGI (reference sequence). V lost 4 bases to trimming and J lost 4 bases, with 16 bases between them. CDR3 length: 16 amino acids.

The genes are TRBV29-1 and TRBJ2-6; a possible D gene is TRBD1 (5 bases). V lost 4 bases to trimming and J lost 0 bases, with 7 bases between them. The germline V gene encodes CDR1 SQVTM and CDR2 ANQGSEA. The CDR3 runs to 14 residues. The CDR3 protein is CSVGQNSGANVLTF. CDR3 DNA sequence: TGCAGCGTTGGACAGAACTCTGGGGCCAACGTCCTGACTTTC.

The chain combines TRBV19 with TRBJ1-5, with 11 bases identical to TRBD1. The CDR3 runs 14 residues. Unmatched junction bases numbered 3, after V lost 6 bases and J lost 5 bases. Germline loops: CDR1 LNHDA, CDR2 SQIVND (reference sequence). CDR3: CASSPGQGDQPQHF. The CDR3 region has the DNA TGTGCCAGTAGCCCGGGACAGGGGGATCAGCCCCAGCATTTT.

The chain couples TRBV4-1 to TRBJ1-4; D is undetermined. The CDR3 runs to 13 residues. Germline CDR1 MGHRA, CDR2 YSYEKL. The ends were cut back, 0 bases at V and 8 bases at J, with 7 bases in the middle. This CDR3 is CASSQDRLEKLFF. In DNA form, the CDR3 reads TGCGCCAGCAGCCAAGACAGGCTCGAAAAACTGTTTTTT.

The chain uses TRBV7-8 and TRBJ2-3, with TRBD2 matching 15 bases. This CDR3 is 16 amino acids long. CDR1 and CDR2 (germline): SGHVS, FQNEAQ. The V segment lost 5 bases and the J segment 5 bases; nucleotides outside the gene matches: 5. CDR3 sequence reads: CASSAWTSGGGDTQYF. CDR3 nucleotide sequence: TGTGCCAGCAGCGCCTGGACTAGCGGGGGGGGAGATACGCAGTATTTT.

This clone was found a few times. The V and J genes are TRBV6-5 and TRBJ1-1; D perhaps matches TRBD1 (5 bases). Germline CDR1 is MNHEY and CDR2 is SVGAGI. The ends were cut back, 5 bases at V and 0 bases at J, with 10 bases in the middle. The CDR3 extends over 14 amino acids. Here the CDR3 DNA reads TGTGCCAGCAGTCTAGGGGCCATGAACACTGAAGCTTTCTTT. This sequence encodes CASSLGAMNTEAFF.